A selection of T cell receptor beta chains follows, all from one sample in a study of blood T cells in healthy people across ages. TCRdb itself ran the 5' RACE reads through MiXCR, one entry per CDR3 protein. Found here are more than 450,000 distinct CDR3 sequences, roughly a quarter of them singletons; the top ten hold over 3.5%. The same specimen was also included in a second study, on T cells of mothers and their children.

The sample comprised blood. The receptors shown here come from a boy between 2 and 10 years old in good health. The CDR3 runs from the conserved cysteine through the conserved F or W. The D gene is left open where the match is weak. Clone size is stated in some rows and not others, as once, few, many or a class when expanded.

J gene: TRBJ2-1
CDR3 length: 15
V gene: TRBV9
D gene: TRBD2
clone size: few
CDR3 DNA: TGTGCCAAACCCCCGGGACTAGCGGCCTCCAATGAGCAGTTCTTC
CDR3 protein: CAKPPGLAASNEQFF

J gene: TRBJ2-1
CDR3 length: 15
V gene: TRBV20-1
D gene: TRBD2
clone size: NA
CDR3 DNA: TGCAGTGCTAGCGTCCTAGCGGGGAATTACAATGAGCAGTTCTTC
CDR3 protein: CSASVLAGNYNEQFF

J gene: TRBJ2-7
CDR3 length: 13
V gene: TRBV20-1
D gene: NA
clone size: few
CDR3 DNA: TGCAGTGCTAGTGACGGAGCCTCCTACGAGCAGTACTTC
CDR3 protein: CSASDGASYEQYF

J gene: TRBJ2-3
CDR3 length: 13
V gene: TRBV3-1
D gene: NA
clone size: NA
CDR3 DNA: TGTGCCAGCAGCCAATTCCTGAGAGATACGCAGTATTTT
CDR3 protein: CASSQFLRDTQYF

J gene: TRBJ2-1
CDR3 length: 18
V gene: TRBV7-8
D gene: NA
clone size: NA
CDR3 DNA: TGTGCCAGCAGCTTAGCGGCTTACGGGGCGAGCTCCTACAATGAGCAGTTCTTC
CDR3 protein: CASSLAAYGASSYNEQFF

J gene: TRBJ1-4
CDR3 length: 11
V gene: TRBV7-2
D gene: NA
clone size: few
CDR3 DNA: TGTGCCAGCGGCACAGGGGAAAAACTGTTTTTT
CDR3 protein: CASGTGEKLFF

J gene: TRBJ2-1
CDR3 length: 17
V gene: TRBV5-1
D gene: TRBD1
clone size: NA
CDR3 DNA: TGCGCCAGCAGCTTGTGGGTCTTGGGACAGGTCTACAATGAGCAGTTCTTC
CDR3 protein: CASSLWVLGQVYNEQFF

J gene: TRBJ2-3
CDR3 length: 14
V gene: TRBV12-3/TRBV12-4
D gene: NA
clone size: few
CDR3 DNA: TGTGCCAGCAGTCCTGAGGCGCTGGCAGATACGCAGTATTTT
CDR3 protein: CASSPEALADTQYF

J gene: TRBJ2-5
CDR3 length: 15
V gene: TRBV11-2
D gene: TRBD2
clone size: NA
CDR3 DNA: TGTGCCAGCAGCTTAGCCCCAGCGGGAGTAGAGACCCAGTACTTC
CDR3 protein: CASSLAPAGVETQYF

J gene: TRBJ1-3
CDR3 length: 14
V gene: TRBV3-1
D gene: NA
clone size: NA
CDR3 DNA: TGTGCCAGCAGCCAAGGGACAGTTGGAAACACCATATATTTT
CDR3 protein: CASSQGTVGNTIYF

J gene: TRBJ2-7
CDR3 length: 13
V gene: TRBV5-1
D gene: NA
clone size: NA
CDR3 DNA: TGCGCCAGCAGCTCACAGGCCCCCTACGAGCAGTACTTC
CDR3 protein: CASSSQAPYEQYF

J gene: TRBJ2-2
CDR3 length: 16
V gene: TRBV3-1
D gene: NA
clone size: NA
CDR3 DNA: TGTGCCAGCAGCCAAGATTTCCAGTTGAACACCGGGGAGCTGTTTTTT
CDR3 protein: CASSQDFQLNTGELFF

J gene: TRBJ2-6
CDR3 length: 13
V gene: TRBV27
D gene: NA
clone size: few
CDR3 DNA: TGTGCCAGCAGGGTCGGGGGGGCCAACGTCCTGACTTTC
CDR3 protein: CASRVGGANVLTF

J gene: TRBJ2-1
CDR3 length: 12
V gene: TRBV7-9
D gene: TRBD2
clone size: few
CDR3 DNA: TGTGCCAGCAGCTTTGCGGGGGGTGAGCAGTTCTTC
CDR3 protein: CASSFAGGEQFF

J gene: TRBJ1-1
CDR3 length: 16
V gene: TRBV3-1
D gene: NA
clone size: few
CDR3 DNA: TGTGCCAGCAGCCAAGCAGGGTTACCTACGAACACTGAAGCTTTCTTT
CDR3 protein: CASSQAGLPTNTEAFF

J gene: TRBJ2-7
CDR3 length: 17
V gene: TRBV7-2
D gene: NA
clone size: NA
CDR3 DNA: TGTGCCAGCAGCTTAGTAGCTGGGACTGGTAGCTCCTACGAGCAGTACTTC
CDR3 protein: CASSLVAGTGSSYEQYF

J gene: TRBJ2-1
CDR3 length: 11
V gene: TRBV9
D gene: NA
clone size: NA
CDR3 DNA: TGTGCCAGCAGTGTAACCAATGAGCAGTTCTTC
CDR3 protein: CASSVTNEQFF

J gene: TRBJ2-5
CDR3 length: 12
V gene: TRBV2
D gene: NA
clone size: NA
CDR3 DNA: TGTGCCACCTCCAGCGGGCAAGAGACCCAGTACTTC
CDR3 protein: CATSSGQETQYF

J gene: TRBJ2-5
CDR3 length: 15
V gene: TRBV6-5
D gene: TRBD2
clone size: few
CDR3 DNA: TGTGCCAGCAGTTACAAGGGACTAGCAATAGAGACCCAGTACTTC
CDR3 protein: CASSYKGLAIETQYF

J gene: TRBJ2-2
CDR3 length: 16
V gene: TRBV7-2
D gene: TRBD2
clone size: few
CDR3 DNA: TGTGCCAGCAGCTTAGCTAGCGGGAGAGGGGCCGGGGAGCTGTTTTTT
CDR3 protein: CASSLASGRGAGELFF

J gene: TRBJ1-6
CDR3 length: 14
V gene: TRBV6-5
D gene: TRBD1
clone size: few
CDR3 DNA: TGTGCCAGCAAAAGGACAGGGGATAATTCACCCCTCCACTTT
CDR3 protein: CASKRTGDNSPLHF

J gene: TRBJ2-1
CDR3 length: 15
V gene: TRBV20-1
D gene: TRBD2
clone size: NA
CDR3 DNA: TGCAGTGCACGGACTAGCGGTCGCTCCTACAATGAGCAGTTCTTC
CDR3 protein: CSARTSGRSYNEQFF

J gene: TRBJ2-1
CDR3 length: 13
V gene: TRBV7-2
D gene: NA
clone size: few
CDR3 DNA: TGTGCCAGCAGTCCCTTTTCTTACAATGAGCAGTTCTTC
CDR3 protein: CASSPFSYNEQFF